The entry below gives a single T cell receptor beta chain sequence along with its context. Its cognate antigen has yet to be identified. Per-base quality was not reported, and no clone a single base away is much larger than it. This sample was taken from a study of blood T cell repertoires in COVID-19 (dated by TCRdb to the early 2020s). As for the study more broadly: Collaborator samples came from the United States, Italy and Spain and covered acute and convalescent phases of COVID-19. The prospective study material was composed of cDNA or gDNA derived from T cells, B-cell-depleted T cells, or PBMCs. Deeply sampled blood TCRbeta repertoires from subjects exposed to, actively infected with, or recovered from COVID-19 were included in the dataset. The repertoires were released in a freely available public database intended as a resource for research on the immune response to SARS-CoV-2. Samples came from the ongoing ImmuneRACE study (first 160 participants) plus 1,254 subjects from 6 global collaborators. Sample metadata almost always included a de-identified subject ID, COVID-19 status, age in years and sex. HLA class I and class II types, where available, came from metadata supplied by the sample provider rather than from assay-based typing.

From the cysteine up to the phenylalanine, the CDR3 has a length of 16 residues. Only CDR3 DNA is held: 48 bases, read in frame from base 1. Trimming accounts for 5 bases at V and 5 bases at J, while the number of junction bases matched to no gene is 14. The germline V gene encodes CDR1 SGHAT and CDR2 FQNNGV. Participants in the prospective study were enrolled through a virtual design, were aged about 18 to 100 years, and lived in under 25 United States geographic areas. Cohort assignment in the prospective study relied on participant-reported clinical history from a screening survey and a study questionnaire. Recovered participants in ImmuneRACE Cohort 3 were defined by two consecutive negative NP/OP PCR tests, clearance by a healthcare professional, or resolution of symptoms. In the prospective study, whole blood, serum and a nasopharyngeal or oropharyngeal swab were collected from each participant by mobile phlebotomists. Over an approximately 2-month period, participants in the prospective study had the option of providing additional blood draws and questionnaires. Blood samples from the prospective study were shipped frozen or at room temperature prior to DNA extraction.

TCRbeta CDR3 regions were amplified from genomic DNA by means of the immunoSEQ Assay, a bias-controlled multiplex PCR. As for the authors' bioinformatics: The number of nucleated cells in each sample was estimated by amplification of reference gene primers within the assay. To quantify the absolute abundance of each unique TCRbeta CDR3 rearrangement, sequence reads were collapsed and filtered. For each sample, productive Simpson clonality was calculated by taking the square root of Simpson's diversity index across productive rearrangements. Sourced from immuneACCESS, this table was stored by TCRdb with only in-frame sequences that have V and J called. A share of the clones is absent; for the studies checked, an unresolved V gene accounts for under half, and the remainder has no known explanation. V, J and clone size are those of that table, while D and trimming were read from the DNA. Recorded for this sample are a few hundred thousand clones; 75% to 90% of them occurred a single time. The top ten constitute about 9.3% of the sample.

Broad study findings and their caveats: How much clinical and demographic metadata was included differed by source and by participant, and the metadata was provided uncurated.

The sequence came from a man in his forties who had recovered from COVID-19. Material: PBMCs or T cells enriched from blood (not recorded which). The chain joins TRBV11-2 to TRBJ2-5; TRBD2 agrees with 7 junctional bases. The encoded CDR3 is CASSPGWGDYGETQYF. DNA sequence: TGTGCCAGCAGCCCGGGTTGGGGGGACTACGGGGAGACCCAGTACTTC.